This TCR beta chain was retrieved from a study of T cell responses to AZD1222 COVID-19 vaccine (dated by TCRdb to about 2021). Regarding the complete study: AZD1222 recipients whose second dose came at about 4 weeks and those whose second dose came at about 12 weeks were combined into one group, since spike-specific TCR depth and breadth did not differ between the two schedules. A total of just over 230 trial participants underwent TCR sequencing, of whom 207 had received two doses of AZD1222 and some 25 had received two doses of the MenACWY control vaccine. Trial participants were enrolled into age subgroups of 18-55, 56-69 and 70-plus years, which contained approximately 150, 30 and 60 TCR-sequenced participants, respectively.

Notes on this clone: The specificity of this receptor is unknown. No base quality values were provided; no much bigger clone lies one nucleotide off.

Here is what the overall study found, with its caveats: In the small 56-69-year group, the increase in depth fell short of significance, most likely because of low power. Conclusions about previously exposed vaccinees are limited, since just six AZD1222 recipients were seropositive for SARS-CoV-2 at baseline. Participants were mostly white British and included more females than males, and it was suggested by the authors that clonal diversity may have been underestimated. CD4 TCRs associated with the vaccine covered the entire spike protein, and the dominant responses were in regions 160-218 and 743-854. Because no samples from the day 14 peak response were available, repertoires could be characterized only after the peak T cell response. Reportedly, almost half of the unique spike-specific TCRs recognized epitopes lying outside the regions that are mutated in the B.1.351 and B.1.1.7 variants. After two AZD1222 doses, both the breadth and the depth of spike-specific TCRs were significantly higher than at day 0 and than in MenACWY recipients.

The time point label, as the study defines it: baseline before first vaccination. The vaccinee samples were drawn from two UK trials, COV001 and COV002, one of which was a single-blind randomized controlled phase 2/3 trial testing AZD1222 (ChAdOx1 nCoV-19) in healthy adults. For TCRbeta chain sequencing, PBMC samples were collected from trial participants at day 0 and at day 28 after the second dose. Its CDR3 holds 13 amino acids, cysteine through phenylalanine. Only CDR3 DNA remains: 39 bases, in frame from the first base. Trimming at the junction amounts to 4 bases on V and 5 bases on J, and the germline ends lie 12 bases apart. The germline V gene yields SGHRS for CDR1 and YFSETQ for CDR2. The CDR3 regions of human TCRbeta chains were analyzed by immunosequencing. Under the source paper's analysis protocol: TCRs in the repertoires were compared against a reference library of SARS-CoV-2-specific TCRs that had been generated with the MIRA antigen-specificity platform. Breadth was defined as the fraction of unique TCRs that were SARS-CoV-2-associated, and depth was defined as the fraction of total T cells that were SARS-CoV-2-associated. Using the MIRA data, each spike-specific TCR was assigned both to the spike region to which the TCR was reactive and to a CD4 or CD8 class. Log10-transformed breadth and depth values were compared by one-way ANOVA with Sidak's multiple comparisons tests. Imported from immuneACCESS, the table was reduced by TCRdb to in-frame sequences with V and J called. These copies leave out some clones; in studies compared against another copy, an unresolved V gene accounts for under half, and the cause of the remainder is not known. V, J and clone size derive from that table, while D and trimming were established from the DNA sequence. Present in this sample are about 94,000 clones, around nine tenths of which were seen just once. About an eighth of the sample comes from the top ten.

The sequence was obtained from an adult in good health. In this chain, TRBV5-1 is recombined with TRBJ1-1; no D segment can be confidently identified. The material sequenced was peripheral blood, taken on day 0 of AZD1222 vaccination. In nucleotides, the sequence is TGCGCCAGCAGCCTAAACGGTGTTACTGAAGCTTTCTTT. This gives the protein CASSLNGVTEAFF.